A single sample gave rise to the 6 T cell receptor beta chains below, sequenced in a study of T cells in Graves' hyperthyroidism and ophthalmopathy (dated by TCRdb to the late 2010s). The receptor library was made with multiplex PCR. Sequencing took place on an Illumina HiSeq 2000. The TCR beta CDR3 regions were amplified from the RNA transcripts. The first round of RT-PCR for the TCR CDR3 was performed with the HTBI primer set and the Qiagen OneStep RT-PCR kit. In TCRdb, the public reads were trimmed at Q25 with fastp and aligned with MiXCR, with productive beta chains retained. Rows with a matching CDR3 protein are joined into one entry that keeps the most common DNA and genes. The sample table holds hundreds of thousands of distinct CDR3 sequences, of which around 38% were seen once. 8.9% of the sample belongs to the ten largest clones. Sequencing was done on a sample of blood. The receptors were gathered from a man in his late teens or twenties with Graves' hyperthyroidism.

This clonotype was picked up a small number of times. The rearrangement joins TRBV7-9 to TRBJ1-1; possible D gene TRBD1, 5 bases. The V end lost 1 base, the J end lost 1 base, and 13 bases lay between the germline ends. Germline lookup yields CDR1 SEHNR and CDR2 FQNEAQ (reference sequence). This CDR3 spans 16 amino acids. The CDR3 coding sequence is TGTGCCAGCAGCTTAGGGGGCGGACACTCGAACACTGAAGCTTTCTTT. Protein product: CASSLGGGHSNTEAFF.

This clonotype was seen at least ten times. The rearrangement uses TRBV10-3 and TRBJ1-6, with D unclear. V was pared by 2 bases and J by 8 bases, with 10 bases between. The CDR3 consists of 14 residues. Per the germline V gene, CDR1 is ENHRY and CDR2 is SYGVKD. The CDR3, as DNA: TGTGCCATCAGTGAGGCAAGCTGGGATTCACCCCTCCACTTT. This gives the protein CAISEASWDSPLHF.

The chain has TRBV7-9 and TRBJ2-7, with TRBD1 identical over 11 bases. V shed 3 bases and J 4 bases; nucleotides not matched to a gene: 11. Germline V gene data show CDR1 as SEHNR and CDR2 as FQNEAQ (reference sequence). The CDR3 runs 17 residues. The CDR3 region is CASSFGFRTGGTYEQYF. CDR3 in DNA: TGTGCCAGCAGCTTTGGATTTAGGACAGGGGGCACGTACGAGCAGTACTTC.

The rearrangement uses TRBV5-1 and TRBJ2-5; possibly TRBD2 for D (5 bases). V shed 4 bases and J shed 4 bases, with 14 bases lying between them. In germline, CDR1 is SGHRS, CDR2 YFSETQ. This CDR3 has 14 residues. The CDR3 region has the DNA TGCGCCAGCAGCAAGGTCTTAGGAGGAGAGACCCAGTACTTC. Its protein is CASSKVLGGETQYF. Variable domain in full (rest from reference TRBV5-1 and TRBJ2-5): KAGVTQTPRYLIKTRGQQVTLSCSPISGHRSVSWYQQTPGQGLQFLFEYFSETQRNKGNFPGRFSGRQFSNSRSEMNVSTLELGDSALYLCASSKVLGGETQYFGPGTRLLVL.

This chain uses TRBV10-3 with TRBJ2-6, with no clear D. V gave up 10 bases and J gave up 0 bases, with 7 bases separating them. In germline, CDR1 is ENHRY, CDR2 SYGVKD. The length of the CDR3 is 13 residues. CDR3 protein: CASWISGANVLTF. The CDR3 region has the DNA TGTGCCAGCTGGATCTCTGGGGCCAACGTCCTGACTTTC.

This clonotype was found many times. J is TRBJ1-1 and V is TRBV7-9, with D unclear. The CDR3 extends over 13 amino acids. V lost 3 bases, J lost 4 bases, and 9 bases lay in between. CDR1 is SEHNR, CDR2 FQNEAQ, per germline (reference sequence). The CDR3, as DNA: TGTGCCAGCAGCTTTGGGCATCTCACTGAAGCTTTCTTT. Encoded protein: CASSFGHLTEAFF.